Following are 7 T cell receptor beta chains from one sample sequenced in a study of blood T cell repertoires in COVID-19. Clones were sequenced by immunoSEQ multiplex PCR, and TCRdb holds only the in-frame ones, with some missing. The sample lists about 330,000 clones, 80% to 90% occurring once. The sequenced material came from peripheral blood. These receptors originate from a young man with COVID-19, enrolled during active disease.

The genes are TRBV5-8 and TRBJ1-2; D unresolved. CDR1 and CDR2 (germline): SGHTS, YDEGEE. The CDR3 length is 14 residues. Trimming took off 5 bases at V and 6 bases at J, with 17 bases between the two ends. CDR3 DNA sequence: TGTGCCAGCAGACTGGACGGAGGGAATCATGGCTACACCTTC. It specifies CASRLDGGNHGYTF.

The J gene is TRBJ1-5, the V gene TRBV27; the D gene is possibly TRBD1 (5 bases). V gave up 2 bases and J gave up 1 base, with 6 bases separating them. The germline gives CDR1 MNHEY, CDR2 SMNVEV (reference sequence). This CDR3 spans 14 amino acids. The CDR3 protein is CASSLQGSNQPQHF. Here the CDR3 DNA reads TGTGCCAGCAGTTTACAGGGAAGCAATCAGCCCCAGCATTTT.

The rearrangement joins TRBV9 to TRBJ2-3; 9 bases match TRBD2. CDR1 is SGDLS, CDR2 YYNGEE, per germline. The junction had 6 bases not matched to a gene; V was cut back by 5 bases and J by 2 bases. The length of the CDR3 is 15 residues. The CDR3 bases are TGTGCCAGCAGTCAGCGGGGGGCCGACACAGATACGCAGTATTTT. It yields the protein CASSQRGADTDTQYF.

V is TRBV7-2 and J is TRBJ2-7; 9 nucleotides line up with TRBD1. V dropped 3 bases and J dropped 2; count of bases not matched to a gene: 5. Germline CDR1 and CDR2: SGHTA and FQGNSA. This CDR3 is built from 15 residues. The CDR3 sequence: CASSLDRGVTYEQYF. CDR3 in DNA: TGTGCCAGCAGCTTGGACAGGGGTGTAACCTACGAGCAGTACTTC.

The chain joins TRBV27 to TRBJ2-7; maybe TRBD1 (5 bases). Germline V gene sequence: CDR1 MNHEY, CDR2 SMNVEV (reference sequence). Deletions cut 2 bases from V and 2 bases from J, with 10 bases between. The CDR3 covers 14 residues. The CDR3 here is CASSLQGSPYEQYF. CDR3 sequence (DNA): TGTGCCAGCAGTTTACAGGGTAGCCCCTACGAGCAGTACTTC.

This clone was seen more than once but under ten times. The chain has TRBV11-1 and TRBJ2-2; D is ambiguous. The CDR3 runs 13 residues. Germline CDR1 reads SGHAT; CDR2 reads FQDESV (reference sequence). The V and J ends lost 2 bases and 2 bases respectively, with 3 bases between them. CDR3 region: CASSLYNTGELFF. DNA for the CDR3: TGTGCCAGCAGCTTATATAACACCGGGGAGCTGTTTTTT.

The chain links TRBV27 to TRBJ2-1; 7 bases line up with TRBD1. CDR1 MNHEY and CDR2 SMNVEV come from the germline V gene (reference sequence). This CDR3 is 16 amino acids long. With 6 bases clipped from V and 3 bases from J, the junction kept 11 bases outside the gene matches. CDR3 DNA sequence: TGTGCCAGCAGCATACAGACAGGGATCAACTACAATGAGCAGTTCTTC. Translating it yields CASSIQTGINYNEQFF.